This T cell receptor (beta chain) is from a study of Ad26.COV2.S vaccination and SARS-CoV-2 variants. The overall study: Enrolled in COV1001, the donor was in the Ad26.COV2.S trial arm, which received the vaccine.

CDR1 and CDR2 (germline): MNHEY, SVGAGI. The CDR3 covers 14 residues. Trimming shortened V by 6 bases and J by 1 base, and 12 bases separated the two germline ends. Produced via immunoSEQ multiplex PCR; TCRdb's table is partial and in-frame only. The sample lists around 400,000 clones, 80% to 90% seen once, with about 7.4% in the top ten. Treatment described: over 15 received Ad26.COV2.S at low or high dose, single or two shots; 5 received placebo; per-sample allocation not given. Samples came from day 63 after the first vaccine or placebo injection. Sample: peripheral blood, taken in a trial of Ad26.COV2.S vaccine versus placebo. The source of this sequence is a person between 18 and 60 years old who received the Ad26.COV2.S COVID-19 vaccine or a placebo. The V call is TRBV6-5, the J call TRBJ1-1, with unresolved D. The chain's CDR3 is CASRWYSGNTEAFF. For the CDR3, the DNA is TGTGCCAGCAGATGGTATTCAGGGAACACTGAAGCTTTCTTT.